The sequence of this T cell receptor (beta chain) was determined in a study of Ad26.COV2.S vaccination and SARS-CoV-2 variants. CDR1 and CDR2 (germline): LGHDT, YNNKEL (reference sequence). V was clipped by 4 bases and J by 8 bases, with 18 bases between them. The CDR3 extends over 15 amino acids. Sequencing was performed with immunoSEQ multiplex PCR; in TCRdb, only in-frame clones are kept and a portion is missing. The sample includes 380,000 or so clones, 83% of them seen just once. Stated treatment: about 20 received Ad26.COV2.S at low or high dose, single or two shots; about 5 received placebo; per-sample allocation not given. Collection of the samples took place on day 63 after the first injection of vaccine or placebo.

The sample here was peripheral blood, taken in a trial of Ad26.COV2.S vaccine versus placebo. The origin of this receptor is a person between 18 and 59 years old who received the Ad26.COV2.S COVID-19 vaccine or a placebo. This chain links TRBV3-1 (or the pseudogene TRBV3-2) with TRBJ1-5; D unresolved. The CDR3 sequence is CASSLTPGHEEPQHF. The CDR3 region has the DNA TGTGCCAGCAGCCTCACCCCGGGCCATGAGGAGCCCCAGCATTTT.